This T cell receptor beta chain comes out of a study of cytomegalovirus exposure and HLA in healthy donors. Whole-study results and caveats: Accurate predictions that matched the HLA-A and HLA-B alleles of most subjects were reportedly made from TCR beta sequences. Later genetic work tied a missense DCLRE1C variant to beta-chain V and J trimming.

Turning to this clone: Its antigen is unknown.

Use of 60 Vbeta and 13 Jbeta primers characterized the PCR. Data came from immunoSEQ multiplex PCR; TCRdb stores just in-frame clones and leaves some out. The data show 200,000 to 250,000 clones, about 77% seen once. Germline CDR1 SEHNR, CDR2 FQNEAQ (reference sequence). The CDR3 contains 15 residues. V lost 5 bases, J lost 5 bases, and 7 bases stayed unmatched. The sequenced sample was PBMCs. The receptor's source is a boy younger than 18 in good health and CMV-seronegative. V gene TRBV7-9 combines with J gene TRBJ2-3; TRBD2 matches at 10 bases. The CDR3 here is CASSNSGGAGDTQYF. DNA for the CDR3: TGTGCCAGCAGCAACAGCGGGGGGGCGGGAGATACGCAGTATTTT.